This T cell receptor (beta chain) was profiled in a study of T cells in Graves' hyperthyroidism and ophthalmopathy. Whole-study results and caveats: A model of 13 V-J features distinguished ophthalmopathy from stable hyperthyroidism.

The CDR3 runs 17 residues. Germline values: CDR1 SGHAT, CDR2 FQNNGV. With 3 bases clipped from V and 2 bases from J, the junction kept 9 bases outside the gene matches. Many counts were recorded for this clonotype. Its specificity is not known. Researchers took RNA transcripts and amplified the TCR beta CDR3 regions from them. Researchers ran a first-round RT-PCR on the TCR CDR3 using the HTBI primer set. Using its own MiXCR run on the multiplex PCR reads, TCRdb lists one record per CDR3 protein. This sample has around 690,000 distinct CDR3 sequences; roughly 17% occur once, and the top ten carry 15%. Sample: blood. The gene calls are TRBV11-2 and TRBJ2-2, with 7 bases fitting TRBD2. The origin of this receptor is a man aged 50 or older with Graves' hyperthyroidism. The CDR3: CASSFGGGEFNTGELFF. The DNA for the CDR3 is TGTGCCAGCAGCTTTGGGGGGGGGGAGTTTAACACCGGGGAGCTGTTTTTT.